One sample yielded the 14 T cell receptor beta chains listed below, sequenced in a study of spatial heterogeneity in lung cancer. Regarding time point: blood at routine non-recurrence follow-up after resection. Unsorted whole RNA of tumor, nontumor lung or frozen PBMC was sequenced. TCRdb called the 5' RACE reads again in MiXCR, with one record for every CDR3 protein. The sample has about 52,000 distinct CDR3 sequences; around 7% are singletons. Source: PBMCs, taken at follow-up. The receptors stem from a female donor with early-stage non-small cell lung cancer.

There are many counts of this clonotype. Here the CDR3 DNA reads TGTGCCAGCAGTCTCCGTCCCTCAGGTCAGCCCCAGCATTTT. Protein product: CASSLRPSGQPQHF. The gene calls are TRBV28 and TRBJ1-5; D call uncertain. Germline lookup yields CDR1 MDHEN and CDR2 SYDVKM. CDR3 size: 14 residues. The V end lost 5 bases, the J end lost 6 bases, and 14 bases lay between the germline ends.

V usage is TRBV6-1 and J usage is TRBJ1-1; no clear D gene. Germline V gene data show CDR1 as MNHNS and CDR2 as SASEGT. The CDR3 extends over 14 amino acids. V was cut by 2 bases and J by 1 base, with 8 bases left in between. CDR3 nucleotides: TGTGCCAGCAGTGAACCGGCAGAGAACACTGAAGCTTTCTTT. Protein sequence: CASSEPAENTEAFF.

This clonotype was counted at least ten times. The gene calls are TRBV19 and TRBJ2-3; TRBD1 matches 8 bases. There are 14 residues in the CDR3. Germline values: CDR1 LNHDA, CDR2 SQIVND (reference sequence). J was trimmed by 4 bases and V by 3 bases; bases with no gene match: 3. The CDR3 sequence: CASSIQGAADTQYF. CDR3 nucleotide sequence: TGTGCCAGTAGTATCCAGGGGGCCGCAGATACGCAGTATTTT. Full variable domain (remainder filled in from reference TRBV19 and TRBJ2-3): DGGITQSPKYLFRKEGQNVTLSCEQNLNHDAMYWYRQDPGQGLRLIYYSQIVNDFQKGDIAEGYSVSREKKESFPLTVTSAQKNPTAFYLCASSIQGAADTQYFGPGTRLTVL.

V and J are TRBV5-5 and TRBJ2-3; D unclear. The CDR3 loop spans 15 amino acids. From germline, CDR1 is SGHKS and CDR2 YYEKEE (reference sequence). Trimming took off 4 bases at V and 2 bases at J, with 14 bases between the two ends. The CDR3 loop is CASSPSSGPTDTQYF. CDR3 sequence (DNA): TGTGCCAGCAGCCCGAGCTCTGGACCCACAGATACGCAGTATTTT.

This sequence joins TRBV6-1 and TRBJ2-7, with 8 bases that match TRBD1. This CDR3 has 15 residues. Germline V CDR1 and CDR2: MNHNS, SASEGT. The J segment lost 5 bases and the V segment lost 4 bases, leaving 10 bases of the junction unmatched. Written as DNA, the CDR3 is TGTGCCAGCAGTGTTCCGGCCAGGGGGCTGAACGAGCAGTACTTC. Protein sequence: CASSVPARGLNEQYF.

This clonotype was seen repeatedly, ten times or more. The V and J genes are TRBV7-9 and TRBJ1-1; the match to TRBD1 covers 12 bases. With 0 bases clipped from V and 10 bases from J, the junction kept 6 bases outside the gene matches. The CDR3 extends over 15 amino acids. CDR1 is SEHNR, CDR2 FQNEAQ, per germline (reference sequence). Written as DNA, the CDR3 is TGTGCCAGCAGCTTAGCCGGGGGACAGGGGGCGATAGCTTTCTTT. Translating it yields CASSLAGGQGAIAFF.

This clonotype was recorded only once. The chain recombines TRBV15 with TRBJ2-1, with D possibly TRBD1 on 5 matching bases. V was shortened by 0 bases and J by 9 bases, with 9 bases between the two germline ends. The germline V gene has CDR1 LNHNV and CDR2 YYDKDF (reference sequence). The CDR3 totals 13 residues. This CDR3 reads CATSRDPGREQFF. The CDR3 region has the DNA TGTGCCACCAGCAGAGATCCAGGGCGTGAGCAGTTCTTC.

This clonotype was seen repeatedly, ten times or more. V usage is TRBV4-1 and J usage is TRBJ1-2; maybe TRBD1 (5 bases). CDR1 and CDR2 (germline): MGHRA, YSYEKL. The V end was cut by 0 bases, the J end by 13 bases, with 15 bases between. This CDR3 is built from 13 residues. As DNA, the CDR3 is TGCGCCAGCAGCCAAGATCAGCTCAGGGAAAGCACCTTC. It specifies CASSQDQLRESTF.

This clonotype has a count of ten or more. The CDR3 DNA follows: TGTGCCAGCAGTAGAGCGCTAGCGGTAATTAATGAGCAGTTCTTC. It translates to CASSRALAVINEQFF. The genes are TRBV27 and TRBJ2-1; 7 bases align to TRBD2. CDR1 is MNHEY, CDR2 SMNVEV, per germline (reference sequence). Trimming at V came to 5 bases and at J to 7 bases, leaving 11 bases not matched to a gene. The CDR3 runs 15 residues.

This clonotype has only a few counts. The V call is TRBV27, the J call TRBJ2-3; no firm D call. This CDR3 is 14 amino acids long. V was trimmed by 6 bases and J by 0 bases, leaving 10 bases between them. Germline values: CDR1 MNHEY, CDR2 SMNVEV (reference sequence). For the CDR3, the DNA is TGTGCCAGCAGGCCTCACCGTAGCACAGATACGCAGTATTTT. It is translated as CASRPHRSTDTQYF.

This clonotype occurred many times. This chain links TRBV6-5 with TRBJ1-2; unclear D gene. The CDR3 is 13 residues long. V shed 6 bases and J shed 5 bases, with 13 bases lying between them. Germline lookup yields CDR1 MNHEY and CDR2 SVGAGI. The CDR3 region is CASRPDGLYGYTF. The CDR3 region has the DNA TGTGCCAGCAGGCCCGACGGACTTTATGGCTACACCTTC.

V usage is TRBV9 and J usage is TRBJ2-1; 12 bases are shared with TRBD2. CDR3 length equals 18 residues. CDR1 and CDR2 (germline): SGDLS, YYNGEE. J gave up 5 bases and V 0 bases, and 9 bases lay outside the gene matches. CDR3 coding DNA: TGTGCCAGCAGCGTAGGGGCCGGGACTAGCGGGTACAACAATGAGCAGTTCTTC. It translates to CASSVGAGTSGYNNEQFF.

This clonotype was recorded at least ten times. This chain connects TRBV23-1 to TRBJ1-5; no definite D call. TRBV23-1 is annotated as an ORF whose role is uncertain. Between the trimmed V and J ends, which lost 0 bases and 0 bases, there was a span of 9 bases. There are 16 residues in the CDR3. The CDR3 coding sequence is TGCGCCAGCAGTCAATCGGTTCGTGGTAGCAATCAGCCCCAGCATTTT. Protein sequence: CASSQSVRGSNQPQHF.

The CDR3 DNA follows: TGTGCCAGCAGCTCGGGACAGTCATGGGAGCAGTACTTC. It specifies CASSSGQSWEQYF. The gene calls are TRBV7-2 and TRBJ2-7; 7 bases match TRBD1. Germline assignment: CDR1 SGHTA and CDR2 FQGNSA. The CDR3 loop spans 13 amino acids. V shed 4 bases and J 7 bases; nucleotides not matched to a gene: 7.